This T cell receptor beta chain emerged from a study of cytomegalovirus exposure and HLA in healthy donors. Looked up from germline, CDR1 is PRHDT and CDR2 is FYEKMQ (reference sequence). CDR3 size: 12 residues. Trimming pared 5 bases from V and 0 bases from J, leaving 5 bases between. PCR involved 60 Vbeta and 13 Jbeta primers. Clones were sequenced by immunoSEQ multiplex PCR, and TCRdb holds only the in-frame ones, with some missing. Here the sample spans about 160,000 clones, approximately 78% being singletons. The rearrangement joins TRBV13 to TRBJ2-7, with D possibly TRBD1 on 5 matching bases. The sample was PBMCs. This TCR was sampled from a girl aged 2 to 10 in good health and CMV-seropositive. This CDR3 is CASSDSSYEQYF. CDR3 nucleotide sequence: TGTGCCAGCAGCGACAGCTCCTACGAGCAGTACTTC. Filled out from reference TRBV13 and TRBJ2-7, the complete variable domain reads AAGVIQSPRHLIKEKRETATLKCYPIPRHDTVYWYQQGPGQDPQFLISFYEKMQSDKGSIPDRFSAQQFSDYHSELNMSSLELGDSALYFCASSDSSYEQYFGPGTRLTVT.